Below are 22 T cell receptor beta chains sequenced from a single sample in a study of CD8 T cells in ankylosing spondylitis. TCRdb analysed the 5' RACE reads with MiXCR anew, one entry per CDR3 protein. This sample has about 27,000 distinct CDR3 sequences, with 7.9% found just once. Sequenced sample: blood. The receptors were sampled from a male donor with ankylosing spondylitis or in good health (not recorded which).

The chain carries TRBV12-3 or TRBV12-4 and TRBJ2-3; D ambiguous. The length of the CDR3 is 12 residues. V gave up 6 bases and J gave up 7 bases, with 11 bases separating them. This chain's CDR3 is CASRLIPNTQYF. The CDR3 region has the DNA TGTGCCAGCAGACTCATACCAAATACGCAGTATTTT.

V and J are TRBV3-1 and TRBJ2-3; D gene ambiguous. The CDR3 contains 12 residues. V lost 1 base to trimming and J lost 6 bases, with 5 bases between them. From germline, CDR1 is LGHDT and CDR2 YNNKEL (reference sequence). The CDR3 is CASSQVLDTQYF. CDR3 DNA sequence: TGTGCCAGCAGCCAAGTCCTCGATACGCAGTATTTT.

This rearrangement joins TRBV19 to TRBJ1-5; unclear D gene. The CDR3 spans 12 residues. V was clipped by 6 bases and J by 7 bases, with 10 bases between them. Germline assignment: CDR1 LNHDA and CDR2 SQIVND (reference sequence). The CDR3 sequence: CASRQTEQPQHF. CDR3 DNA sequence: TGTGCCAGTAGGCAGACTGAACAGCCCCAGCATTTT.

This clonotype was recorded a few times. The CDR3 here is CASRVALAGAGNEQFF. CDR3 nucleotides: TGCGCCAGCAGAGTTGCCCTAGCGGGAGCCGGAAATGAGCAGTTCTTC. The chain joins TRBV5-1 to TRBJ2-1; 10 positions match TRBD2. The CDR3 covers 16 residues. V lost 5 bases and J lost 7; bases outside the gene matches: 12. The germline CDR1 and CDR2 sequences are SGHRS and YFSETQ.

The genes are TRBV5-1 and TRBJ1-1, with D possibly matching TRBD1 (5 bases). Trimming shortened V by 5 bases and J by 1 base, and 12 bases separated the two germline ends. Germline CDR1 reads SGHRS; CDR2 reads YFSETQ. The CDR3 runs 14 residues. As DNA, the CDR3 is TGCGCCAGCAGAACCGGGGGGGGGAACACTGAAGCTTTCTTT. Translating it yields CASRTGGGNTEAFF.

At least ten counts were recorded for this clonotype. The genes are TRBV28 and TRBJ2-1; D is undetermined. The germline V and J ends were trimmed by 4 bases and 11 bases, with 12 bases remaining between them. The germline CDR1 and CDR2 sequences are MDHEN and SYDVKM. CDR3 length equals 12 residues. The CDR3 loop is CASSSLNDQQFF. The DNA of the CDR3 is TGTGCCAGCAGTTCCCTTAATGATCAGCAGTTCTTC.

This clonotype has more than one count but fewer than ten. The V call is TRBV7-9, the J call TRBJ1-1; D is uncertain. V was shortened by 0 bases and J by 0 bases, with 5 bases between the two germline ends. Germline V lookup: CDR1 SEHNR, CDR2 FQNEAQ (reference sequence). The CDR3 is 14 residues long. This chain's CDR3 is CASSLATVNTEAFF. Here the CDR3 DNA reads TGTGCCAGCAGCTTAGCCACGGTGAACACTGAAGCTTTCTTT.

The V call is TRBV24-1, the J call TRBJ2-2, with TRBD1 matching over 8 bases. Germline V gives CDR1 KGHDR, CDR2 SFDVKD. V lost 6 bases to trimming and J lost 5 bases; unmatched junction nucleotides: 1. The CDR3 length is 13 residues. The DNA for the CDR3 is TGTGCCACCAGTTGGGACAGGACCGGGGAGCTGTTTTTT. Translated: CATSWDRTGELFF.

This clonotype has ten or more counts. The chain has TRBV7-2 and TRBJ2-4, with D perhaps TRBD2 (6 bases). The germline V gene has CDR1 SGHTA and CDR2 FQGNSA. This CDR3 has 14 residues. The V and J ends lost 4 bases and 9 bases respectively, with 16 bases between them. The CDR3, as DNA: TGTGCCAGCAGCTCGGGACTCGAGGGTAGCATTCAGTACTTC. It specifies CASSSGLEGSIQYF.

This clonotype has just a few counts. The rearrangement links TRBV14 to TRBJ2-6, with 7 bases identical to TRBD2. V shed 1 base, J shed 2 bases, and the junction held 2 bases outside the gene matches. The length of the CDR3 is 16 residues. Germline assignment: CDR1 SGHDN and CDR2 FVKESK. The CDR3 protein is CASSQGAGTGANVLTF. Written as DNA, the CDR3 is TGTGCCAGCAGCCAAGGAGCGGGAACTGGGGCCAACGTCCTGACTTTC.

The chain recombines TRBV7-9 with TRBJ1-4; 9 bases map to TRBD1. Unmatched junction bases numbered 10, after V lost 5 bases and J lost 0 bases. Germline CDR1 reads SEHNR; CDR2 reads FQNEAQ (reference sequence). This CDR3 contains 18 residues. Here the CDR3 reads CASSKGPGQGSTNEKLFF. CDR3 nucleotides: TGTGCCAGCAGCAAAGGGCCGGGACAGGGATCAACTAATGAAAAACTGTTTTTT.

This clonotype occurred many times. V is TRBV12-3 or TRBV12-4 and J is TRBJ2-3; D perhaps matches TRBD2 (6 bases). V dropped 2 bases and J dropped 0 bases, with 12 bases sitting between them. The CDR3 spans 16 residues. The CDR3 bases are TGTGCCAGCAGTTTATTTGCGGGGTTTAGCACAGATACGCAGTATTTT. It encodes CASSLFAGFSTDTQYF.

This clonotype was detected a few times. DNA of the CDR3: TGTGCCAGCAGGTCCCGGACAGGGGGCGTCGGGGAGCTGTTTTTT. Protein sequence: CASRSRTGGVGELFF. This chain links TRBV12-3 or TRBV12-4 with TRBJ2-2, with 11 positions matching TRBD1. J gave up 7 bases and V 6 bases, and 7 bases lay outside the gene matches. This CDR3 has 15 amino acids.

This clonotype occurred once. The V call is TRBV12-3 or TRBV12-4, the J call TRBJ1-2; no firm D call. Deletions cut 3 bases from V and 8 bases from J, with 10 bases between. The CDR3 contains 12 residues. This chain's CDR3 is CASSLSNTGYTF. DNA for the CDR3: TGTGCCAGCAGTTTGAGCAACACCGGCTACACCTTC.

The chain carries TRBV4-3 and TRBJ2-1; 7 nucleotides align to TRBD2. Germline lookup yields CDR1 LGHNA and CDR2 YSLEER. The V gene end was trimmed by 2 bases and the J gene end by 0 bases; junction bases not matched to a gene: 7. This CDR3 contains 17 residues. The DNA for the CDR3 is TGCGCCAGCAGCCAATCTTACGGGAGGTCCTCCTACAATGAGCAGTTCTTC. It yields the protein CASSQSYGRSSYNEQFF.

This clonotype appeared a few times. The chain carries TRBV20-1 and TRBJ2-3; possibly TRBD2 for D (6 bases). The germline V and J ends were trimmed by 0 bases and 7 bases, with 11 bases remaining between them. The germline V gene has CDR1 DFQATT and CDR2 SNEGSKA (reference sequence). This CDR3 spans 13 amino acids. CDR3 DNA: TGCAGTGCTAGAGATCTAGGAGGGAATACGCAGTATTTT. Its translation: CSARDLGGNTQYF.

The chain carries TRBV6-1 and TRBJ2-3; 9 nucleotides align to TRBD2. Germline V gene data show CDR1 as MNHNS and CDR2 as SASEGT. The CDR3 length is 15 residues. V dropped 7 bases and J dropped 0; count of bases not matched to a gene: 5. The CDR3 DNA reads TGTGCCAGCACTGGCGGGGGGGGTAGCACAGATACGCAGTATTTT. Its protein product is CASTGGGGSTDTQYF.

At least ten counts were recorded for this clonotype. The chain is built from TRBV12-3 or TRBV12-4 and TRBJ1-1, with D perhaps matching TRBD1 (6 bases). The CDR3 length is 16 residues. Between the trimmed V and J ends, which lost 7 bases and 1 base, there was a span of 19 bases. The CDR3 coding sequence is TGTGCCAGCAATTCTTTCACTAAGGGACAGAACACTGAAGCTTTCTTT. This sequence encodes CASNSFTKGQNTEAFF.

A few counts support this clonotype. V usage is TRBV12-3 or TRBV12-4 and J usage is TRBJ1-1; the D gene is possibly TRBD1 (5 bases). Between the trimmed V and J ends, which lost 6 bases and 5 bases, there was a span of 19 bases. There are 15 residues in the CDR3. CDR3 bases: TGTGCCAGCAGACCCCCCGGGGGGGGTATAACTGAAGCTTTCTTT. Translation gives CASRPPGGGITEAFF.

This sequence joins TRBV12-3 or TRBV12-4 and TRBJ2-3, with TRBD2 matching 14 bases. There are 16 residues in the CDR3. The V segment lost 7 bases and the J segment 2 bases; nucleotides outside the gene matches: 5. In DNA, the CDR3 is TGTGCCAGCACCCCGGGACTAGCGGGGGCCACAGATACGCAGTATTTT. Amino acids: CASTPGLAGATDTQYF.

This clonotype has only a few counts. The chain joins TRBV28 to TRBJ2-7; D gene uncertain. This CDR3 has 16 residues. V was trimmed by 3 bases and J by 2 bases, leaving 17 bases between them. Germline CDR1 MDHEN, CDR2 SYDVKM. CDR3 sequence: CASSLGKPTSAYEQYF. The CDR3 coding sequence is TGTGCCAGCAGTTTGGGGAAGCCCACCTCCGCCTACGAGCAGTACTTC.

This chain joins TRBV25-1 and TRBJ2-2; D possibly corresponds to TRBD2 (5 bases). CDR1 and CDR2 (germline): MGHDK, SYGVNS. The V gene lost 4 bases and the J gene lost 1 base, with 13 bases spanning the gap. This CDR3 is 16 amino acids long. CDR3 sequence reads: CASSGGVGLNTGELFF. In DNA, the CDR3 is TGTGCCAGCAGTGGGGGAGTGGGGTTGAACACCGGGGAGCTGTTTTTT.